A single sample is the source of the 28 T cell receptor beta chains below, sequenced in a study of CD8 T cells in ankylosing spondylitis. TCRdb re-called the 5' RACE reads through MiXCR, storing one row per CDR3 protein. The repertoire holds 10,000 or so distinct CDR3 sequences, with roughly 6% as singletons. Sequenced sample: blood, either unsorted or a sorted T cell fraction (not recorded which). The receptors derive from a female donor with ankylosing spondylitis or in good health (not recorded which).

By share, this clonotype ranks as medium-sized. The chain employs TRBV28 and TRBJ1-2; possibly TRBD1 for D (6 bases). CDR1 and CDR2 from the germline V gene are MDHEN and SYDVKM. This CDR3 is built from 16 residues. V lost 3 bases and J 0 bases, leaving 14 bases between the germline ends. CDR3 in amino acids: CASSFLPRGTNYGYTF. The CDR3 coding sequence is TGTGCCAGCAGTTTCCTCCCCAGGGGAACTAACTATGGCTACACCTTC.

This clonotype showed up just a few times. The chain is built from TRBV9 and TRBJ2-5; a weak D match, TRBD2 (6 bases). The CDR3 length is 13 residues. V lost 3 bases and J lost 7, with 13 bases in between. Germline V CDR1 and CDR2: SGDLS, YYNGEE. The CDR3 DNA follows: TGTGCCAGCAGCGGCGGGACCGCCGGGACCCAGTACTTC. Its translation is CASSGGTAGTQYF. The full variable domain, in which reference TRBV9 and TRBJ2-5 provide the parts outside the CDR3, is DSGVTQTPKHLITATGQRVTLRCSPRSGDLSVYWYQQSLDQGLQFLIQYYNGEERAKGNILERFSAQQFPDLHSELNLSSLELGDSALYFCASSGGTAGTQYFGPGTRLLVL.

This clonotype has just a few counts. V gene TRBV9 combines with J gene TRBJ2-7; weak D call: TRBD2 (5 bases). From germline, CDR1 is SGDLS and CDR2 YYNGEE. There are 13 residues in the CDR3. V lost 3 bases to trimming and J lost 0 bases, with 7 bases between them. The CDR3 loop reads CASSGLASYEQYF. DNA of the CDR3: TGTGCCAGCAGCGGCCTAGCCTCCTACGAGCAGTACTTC. Supplemented by reference TRBV9 and TRBJ2-7, the full variable domain reads DSGVTQTPKHLITATGQRVTLRCSPRSGDLSVYWYQQSLDQGLQFLIQYYNGEERAKGNILERFSAQQFPDLHSELNLSSLELGDSALYFCASSGLASYEQYFGPGTRLTVT.

This clonotype came up many times. The chain employs TRBV9 and TRBJ1-3; TRBD1 is a possible D gene (6 bases). This CDR3 spans 16 amino acids. From germline, CDR1 is SGDLS and CDR2 YYNGEE. V was trimmed by 3 bases and J by 0 bases, leaving 13 bases between them. In DNA, the CDR3 is TGTGCCAGCAGCGGAGGGGGGGGATCCTCTGGAAACACCATATATTTT. Protein product: CASSGGGGSSGNTIYF.

This clonotype was counted only a few times. This chain uses TRBV9 with TRBJ2-1; TRBD1 matches 7 bases. Germline CDR1 is SGDLS and CDR2 is YYNGEE. Losses at the gene ends were 0 bases for V and 4 bases for J; bases not matched to a gene: 4. CDR3 length equals 15 residues. The CDR3 DNA sequence: TGTGCCAGCAGCGTAGATGGGACAGAGTACAATGAGCAGTTCTTC. Translating it yields CASSVDGTEYNEQFF.

There are many counts of this clonotype. The chain carries TRBV21-1 and TRBJ1-2; the table's D call TRBD1 went unverified against the DNA. TRBV21-1 is designated a pseudogene. The CDR3 extends over 16 amino acids. The CDR3 bases are TGTGCCAGCAGCAAAGACAGGGAGGAGAGGGTCTATGGCTACACCTTC. Translated, it gives CASSKDREERVYGYTF.

This clonotype was seen at least ten times. The rearrangement joins TRBV9 to TRBJ2-3; 9 nucleotides line up with TRBD1. Germline CDR1 and CDR2: SGDLS and YYNGEE. The CDR3 runs to 15 residues. V shed 3 bases and J 3 bases; nucleotides not matched to a gene: 5. The CDR3 region is CASSGQGGLTDTQYF. The CDR3 DNA is TGTGCCAGCAGCGGACAGGGGGGCTTGACAGATACGCAGTATTTT.

Many counts were recorded for this clonotype. The V gene is TRBV9, the J gene TRBJ2-3; unclear D gene. V was trimmed by 3 bases and J by 2 bases, leaving 10 bases between them. In germline, CDR1 is SGDLS, CDR2 YYNGEE. This CDR3 contains 14 residues. CDR3 bases: TGTGCCAGCAGCGACGACGGCAACACAGATACGCAGTATTTT. It encodes CASSDDGNTDTQYF.

This clonotype was observed a handful of times. V gene TRBV9 combines with J gene TRBJ2-6, with D tentatively TRBD2 (5 bases). V lost 4 bases and J 2 bases, leaving 13 bases between the germline ends. The CDR3 totals 16 residues. Germline V gene data show CDR1 as SGDLS and CDR2 as YYNGEE. The CDR3 nucleotides are TGTGCCAGCAGCCCGTACTCCGGGGCTGGGGCCAACGTCCTGACTTTC. Translation gives CASSPYSGAGANVLTF.

V is TRBV9 and J is TRBJ2-6; TRBD1 matches 8 bases. CDR3 size: 16 residues. Germline assignment: CDR1 SGDLS and CDR2 YYNGEE. V trimming: 4 bases; J trimming: 2 bases; junction bases outside the gene matches: 5. This CDR3 is CASSHYRGAGANVLTF. DNA of the CDR3: TGTGCCAGCAGCCATTACAGGGGGGCTGGGGCCAACGTCCTGACTTTC.

As DNA, the CDR3 is TGTGCCAGCACTGCGGGAGGGAGCCCCTCCTACGAGCAGTACTTC. Its translation is CASTAGGSPSYEQYF. The V call is TRBV9, the J call TRBJ2-7; TRBD2 agrees at 9 bases. The CDR3 length is 15 residues. The junction had 7 bases not matched to a gene; V was cut back by 6 bases and J by 0 bases. Germline assignment: CDR1 SGDLS and CDR2 YYNGEE.

This clonotype occurred many times. The chain recombines TRBV9 with TRBJ2-7; D is ambiguous. The CDR3 runs 14 residues. Germline lookup yields CDR1 SGDLS and CDR2 YYNGEE. V was clipped by 0 bases and J by 7 bases, with 14 bases between them. CDR3 nucleotide sequence: TGTGCCAGCAGCGTAGGGGATACCCTCCCGGAGCAGTACTTC. Translating it yields CASSVGDTLPEQYF.

This clonotype occurred many times. This chain links TRBV9 with TRBJ2-1; tentative D call: TRBD2 (5 bases). Per germline, CDR1 SGDLS and CDR2 YYNGEE. The CDR3 loop spans 12 amino acids. Deletions cut 7 bases from V and 5 bases from J, with 10 bases between. CDR3 region: CASQGLHNEQFF. The CDR3 coding sequence is TGTGCCAGCCAAGGACTCCACAATGAGCAGTTCTTC. Supplemented by reference TRBV9 and TRBJ2-1, the full variable domain reads DSGVTQTPKHLITATGQRVTLRCSPRSGDLSVYWYQQSLDQGLQFLIQYYNGEERAKGNILERFSAQQFPDLHSELNLSSLELGDSALYFCASQGLHNEQFFGPGTRLTVL.

This clonotype was counted at least ten times. The chain carries TRBV9 and TRBJ2-3, with D tentatively TRBD2 (6 bases). Trimming took off 4 bases at V and 3 bases at J, with 9 bases between the two ends. This CDR3 is built from 13 residues. The germline V gene encodes CDR1 SGDLS and CDR2 YYNGEE. CDR3: CASSSGGTDTQYF. The CDR3 bases are TGTGCCAGCAGCTCCGGGGGTACAGATACGCAGTATTTT.

This clonotype is labeled as medium-sized. The rearrangement links TRBV9 to TRBJ2-4; 7 positions match TRBD2. Trimming took 3 bases from V and 7 from J; bases not matched to a gene: 7. The germline V gene encodes CDR1 SGDLS and CDR2 YYNGEE. The CDR3 runs 14 residues. CDR3 sequence (DNA): TGTGCCAGCAGCGCCGGACTAGGCATTAACATTCAGTACTTC. It is translated as CASSAGLGINIQYF.

This chain connects TRBV9 to TRBJ2-2; 11 bases match TRBD2. The CDR3 length is 17 residues. The germline CDR1 and CDR2 sequences are SGDLS and YYNGEE. Trimming took 4 bases from V and 0 from J; bases not matched to a gene: 5. The CDR3 reads CASSPGTSGSNTGELFF. The CDR3 DNA follows: TGTGCCAGCAGCCCCGGGACTAGCGGATCGAACACCGGGGAGCTGTTTTTT.

This clonotype was seen many times. This chain connects TRBV27 to TRBJ1-5; D remains unclear. CDR1 is MNHEY, CDR2 SMNVEV, per germline (reference sequence). This CDR3 is 17 amino acids long. V gave up 1 base and J gave up 2 bases, with 15 bases separating them. CDR3 protein: CASSLWGDGDGNQPQHF. DNA for the CDR3: TGTGCCAGCAGTTTATGGGGTGACGGTGACGGCAATCAGCCCCAGCATTTT.

The V gene is TRBV9, the J gene TRBJ1-5, with D possibly matching TRBD1 (5 bases). The V gene's germline CDR1 is SGDLS and CDR2 YYNGEE. Trimming took 0 bases from V and 5 from J, leaving 12 bases between them. This CDR3 spans 15 amino acids. The CDR3 loop is CASSVGGESYQPQHF. For the CDR3, the DNA is TGTGCCAGCAGCGTAGGGGGGGAGAGCTATCAGCCCCAGCATTTT. Combining the CDR3 with reference TRBV9 and TRBJ1-5 gives the whole variable domain DSGVTQTPKHLITATGQRVTLRCSPRSGDLSVYWYQQSLDQGLQFLIQYYNGEERAKGNILERFSAQQFPDLHSELNLSSLELGDSALYFCASSVGGESYQPQHFGDGTRLSIL.

This clonotype ranks as medium-sized. The chain is built from TRBV9 and TRBJ1-3, with TRBD1 matching over 7 bases. Trimming at V came to 4 bases and at J to 8 bases, leaving 6 bases not matched to a gene. The germline CDR1 and CDR2 sequences are SGDLS and YYNGEE. The CDR3 consists of 13 residues. For the CDR3, the DNA is TGTGCCAGCAGCCCGACAGGGTCGTACACCATATATTTT. Its translation is CASSPTGSYTIYF.

This clonotype occurred many times. The gene calls are TRBV9 and TRBJ2-3, with D perhaps matching TRBD2 (6 bases). Trimming removed 0 bases from V and 0 bases from J, with 11 bases in between. The CDR3 runs 16 residues. CDR1 and CDR2 (germline): SGDLS, YYNGEE. The CDR3 nucleotides read TGTGCCAGCAGCGTAGTCGGGAGCGGCAGCACAGATACGCAGTATTTT. Translating it yields CASSVVGSGSTDTQYF.

By proportion, this clonotype is medium-sized. This chain connects TRBV9 to TRBJ1-1, with a tentative D call TRBD1 (5 bases). Germline loops: CDR1 SGDLS, CDR2 YYNGEE. This CDR3 has 15 residues. V was cut by 4 bases and J by 4 bases, with 17 bases left in between. DNA of the CDR3: TGTGCCAGCAGCCCAGGGAGTGGGGCCGGCACTGAAGCTTTCTTT. As protein: CASSPGSGAGTEAFF.

This clonotype was recorded once. The rearrangement links TRBV9 to TRBJ1-2, with D hard to call. The CDR3 is made up of 15 amino acids. Germline values: CDR1 SGDLS, CDR2 YYNGEE. The germline V and J ends were trimmed by 3 bases and 3 bases, with 15 bases remaining between them. The CDR3 DNA sequence: TGTGCCAGCAGCGAAAATGTGGAGGTCGACTATGGCTACACCTTC. Protein: CASSENVEVDYGYTF.

The genes are TRBV9 and TRBJ2-7; D call uncertain. V was clipped by 3 bases and J by 5 bases, with 12 bases between them. Germline CDR1 and CDR2: SGDLS and YYNGEE. This CDR3 region has 13 residues. For the CDR3, the DNA is TGTGCCAGCAGCGCCGGTGACGGAAACGAGCAGTACTTC. Residues: CASSAGDGNEQYF.

This clonotype turned up a few times. The V call is TRBV9, the J call TRBJ2-1; D may be TRBD2 (5 bases). Trimming cost V 1 base and J 5 bases, with 10 bases left between them. The CDR3 consists of 14 residues. Germline V gene sequence: CDR1 SGDLS, CDR2 YYNGEE. CDR3 sequence: CASSVSVGDNEQFF. CDR3 DNA sequence: TGTGCCAGCAGCGTATCGGTCGGGGACAATGAGCAGTTCTTC.

This clonotype rates as medium-sized. This chain joins TRBV9 and TRBJ1-2; the D is unclear. Germline CDR1 is SGDLS and CDR2 is YYNGEE. The V end lost 7 bases, the J end lost 7 bases, and 14 bases lay between the germline ends. The CDR3 covers 12 residues. CDR3: CASENKHAGYTF. DNA of the CDR3: TGTGCCAGCGAGAACAAGCACGCTGGCTACACCTTC.

This chain uses TRBV9 with TRBJ2-2, with D hard to call. The CDR3 length is 13 residues. Germline lookup yields CDR1 SGDLS and CDR2 YYNGEE. Trimming took 1 base from V and 4 from J, leaving 5 bases between them. The CDR3 bases are TGTGCCAGCAGCGTACTAACCACCGGGGAGCTGTTTTTT. Protein product: CASSVLTTGELFF.

Ten or more counts support this clonotype. V gene TRBV9 combines with J gene TRBJ1-1, with D hard to call. Trimming cost V 4 bases and J 5 bases, with 12 bases left between them. The CDR3 is 13 amino acids. Germline CDR1 reads SGDLS; CDR2 reads YYNGEE. The CDR3 bases are TGTGCCAGCAGCTTGGGAGATAGGACTGAAGCTTTCTTT. Protein product: CASSLGDRTEAFF.

This clonotype counts as medium-sized. The V and J genes are TRBV9 and TRBJ1-5, with D maybe TRBD1 (5 bases). Per the germline V gene, CDR1 is SGDLS and CDR2 is YYNGEE. V was pared by 1 base and J by 8 bases, with 10 bases between. This CDR3 spans 13 amino acids. The CDR3 spells CASSVHGAEPQHF. The CDR3 nucleotides are TGTGCCAGCAGCGTACACGGGGCTGAGCCCCAGCATTTT.